Below are 9 T cell receptor beta chains sequenced from a single sample in a study of identical twins. TCRdb re-analysed the 5' RACE reads in MiXCR, keeping a single row per CDR3 protein. The sample holds about 730,000 distinct CDR3 sequences; 20% to 25% are singletons and the top ten take 4% to 4.5%. This same sample was also taken into another study, of T cells expressing NK-cell markers.

The sample taken for sequencing was PBMCs. Every receptor here comes from a woman in her late teens or twenties in good health.

The chain employs TRBV9 and TRBJ2-7, with D possibly being TRBD1 or TRBD2 (8 bases each). The germline CDR1 and CDR2 sequences are SGDLS and YYNGEE. This CDR3 is built from 18 residues. Trimming left V 1 base short and J 0 bases short, with 20 bases between. CDR3: CASSVTGGPQGVSYEQYF. The CDR3 DNA is TGTGCCAGCAGCGTAACGGGGGGGCCACAGGGGGTCTCCTACGAGCAGTACTTC.

The gene calls are TRBV6-5 and TRBJ2-1; TRBD2 agrees at 9 bases. Losses at the gene ends were 0 bases for V and 8 bases for J; bases not matched to a gene: 5. The CDR3 is 15 amino acids. Germline CDR1 MNHEY, CDR2 SVGAGI. The CDR3 protein is CASSYSGGGADEQFF. CDR3 coding DNA: TGTGCCAGCAGTTACTCCGGCGGGGGGGCGGATGAGCAGTTCTTC.

Ten or more counts support this clonotype. This rearrangement joins TRBV20-1 to TRBJ2-1, with D unresolved. Germline CDR1 and CDR2: DFQATT and SNEGSKA (reference sequence). This CDR3 spans 14 amino acids. V gave up 2 bases and J gave up 0 bases, with 8 bases separating them. CDR3: CSARSGPSYNEQFF. DNA of the CDR3: TGCAGTGCTAGAAGTGGGCCCTCCTACAATGAGCAGTTCTTC.

The genes are TRBV7-2 and TRBJ2-7, with D perhaps matching TRBD2 (7 bases). Germline lookup yields CDR1 SGHTA and CDR2 FQGNSA. Trimming cost V 7 bases and J 2 bases, with 9 bases left between them. The CDR3 is 12 residues long. In DNA form, the CDR3 reads TGTGCCAGCACCGGGGGGCCCTACGAGCAGTACTTC. Translation gives CASTGGPYEQYF.

The gene calls are TRBV20-1 and TRBJ1-2, with D perhaps matching TRBD1 (5 bases). CDR1 and CDR2 from the germline V gene are DFQATT and SNEGSKA (reference sequence). The CDR3 extends over 12 amino acids. The V and J ends lost 6 bases and 7 bases respectively, with 15 bases between them. CDR3 sequence (DNA): TGCAGTGCCAATCCACCTAGGGGTGGCTACACCTTC. Translation: CSANPPRGGYTF.

This sequence joins TRBV20-1 and TRBJ2-1, with 16 bases lining up with TRBD2. The V gene end was trimmed by 2 bases and the J gene end by 9 bases; junction bases not matched to a gene: 7. The CDR3 runs 16 residues. Germline-derived CDR1 and CDR2 are DFQATT and SNEGSKA (reference sequence). The CDR3 sequence is CSARKRGLAGGFEQFF. The CDR3 nucleotides read TGCAGTGCTAGAAAGAGGGGACTAGCGGGAGGGTTTGAGCAGTTCTTC.

The V gene is TRBV6-2 or TRBV6-3, the J gene TRBJ2-1; 8 bases fit TRBD1. This CDR3 is 14 amino acids long. Germline CDR1 MNHEY, CDR2 SVGEGT. V lost 4 bases to trimming and J lost 14 bases; unmatched junction nucleotides: 13. In DNA form, the CDR3 reads TGTGCCAGCAGTTCATACCCCGGGACAGGTTGGAAGTTCTTC. It is translated as CASSSYPGTGWKFF.

This chain joins TRBV6-5 and TRBJ2-3; tentatively, D is TRBD2 (6 bases). V lost 5 bases to trimming and J lost 8 bases, with 11 bases between them. The germline CDR1 and CDR2 sequences are MNHEY and SVGAGI. CDR3 length: 12 residues. The CDR3 loop reads CASSRETGTQYF. DNA for the CDR3: TGTGCCAGCAGTCGGGAGACTGGTACGCAGTATTTT.

The chain couples TRBV20-1 to TRBJ2-1; no definite D call. The CDR3 loop spans 11 amino acids. Trimming shortened V by 6 bases and J by 2 bases, and 5 bases separated the two germline ends. The germline gives CDR1 DFQATT, CDR2 SNEGSKA (reference sequence). Written as DNA, the CDR3 is TGCAGTGCAATGGCCTACAATGAGCAGTTCTTC. It translates to CSAMAYNEQFF.